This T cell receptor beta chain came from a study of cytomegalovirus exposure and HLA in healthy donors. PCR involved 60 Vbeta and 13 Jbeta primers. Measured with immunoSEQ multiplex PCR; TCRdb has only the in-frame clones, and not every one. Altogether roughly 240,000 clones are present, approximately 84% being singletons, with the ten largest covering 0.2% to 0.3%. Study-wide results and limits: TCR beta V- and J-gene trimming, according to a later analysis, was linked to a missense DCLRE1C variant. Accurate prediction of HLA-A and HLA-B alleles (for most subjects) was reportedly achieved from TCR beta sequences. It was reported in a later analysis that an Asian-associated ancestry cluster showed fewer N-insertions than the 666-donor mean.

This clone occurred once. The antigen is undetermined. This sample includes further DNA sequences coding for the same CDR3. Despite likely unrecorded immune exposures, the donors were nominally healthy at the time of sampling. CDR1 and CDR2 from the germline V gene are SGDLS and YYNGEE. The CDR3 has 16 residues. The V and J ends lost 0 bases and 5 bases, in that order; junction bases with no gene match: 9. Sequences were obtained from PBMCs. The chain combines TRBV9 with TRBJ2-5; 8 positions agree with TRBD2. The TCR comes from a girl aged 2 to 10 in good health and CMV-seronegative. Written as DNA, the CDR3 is TGTGCCAGCAGCGTAGGGGGGAGCGGGGGAAAGGAGACCCAGTACTTC. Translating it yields CASSVGGSGGKETQYF. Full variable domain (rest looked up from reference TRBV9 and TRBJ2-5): DSGVTQTPKHLITATGQRVTLRCSPRSGDLSVYWYQQSLDQGLQFLIQYYNGEERAKGNILERFSAQQFPDLHSELNLSSLELGDSALYFCASSVGGSGGKETQYFGPGTRLLVL.